This T cell receptor (beta chain) was sequenced in a study of TIL therapy for anti-PD-1-resistant metastatic lung cancer. Germline V CDR1 and CDR2: SNHLY, FYNNEI. V lost 8 bases, J lost 1 base, and 4 bases stayed unmatched. The CDR3 is 15 amino acids. Time point of the sample: pre-treatment sample, taken before nivolumab and TIL therapy. The immunoSEQ assay was v3. Clones were sequenced by immunoSEQ multiplex PCR, and TCRdb holds only the in-frame ones, with some missing. This table has some 45,000 clones, 80% to 90% appearing once. The sample was blood, taken at baseline. The clonotype comes from a person aged 25-85 years with non-small cell lung cancer. The chain has TRBV2 and TRBJ2-2, with TRBD2 matching 10 bases. The CDR3 nucleotides read TGTGCCAGCCAGCGACTAGCGGGGAACACCGGGGAGCTGTTTTTT. Translating it yields CASQRLAGNTGELFF.